These 28 T cell receptor beta chains came from one sample sequenced in a study of control samples from healthy donors and cancer patients. Assay: immunoSEQ multiplex PCR; the TCRdb copy retains only in-frame clones and omits some. The table records about 75,000 clones, around 94% of them present only once. The sample taken for sequencing was blood. These receptors were taken from a woman aged 40-49 years in good health.

This clone was seen a single time. The rearrangement uses TRBV19 and TRBJ2-3; the D is unclear. The germline V and J ends were trimmed by 1 base and 1 base, with 0 bases remaining between them. CDR3 length: 12 residues. CDR1 LNHDA and CDR2 SQIVND come from the germline V gene (reference sequence). CDR3 protein: CASSIGTDTQYF. The CDR3 DNA sequence: TGTGCCAGTAGTATAGGCACAGATACGCAGTATTTT.

The chain recombines TRBV7-2 with TRBJ2-6, with D possibly being TRBD1 or TRBD2 (5 bases each). Per the germline V gene, CDR1 is SGHTA and CDR2 is FQGNSA. The CDR3 extends over 15 amino acids. V was clipped by 5 bases and J by 5 bases, with 13 bases between them. Here the CDR3 DNA reads TGTGCCAGCAGCGGACCCCGGGGCCGGGCCAACGTCCTGACTTTC. Its protein is CASSGPRGRANVLTF.

V and J are TRBV6-5 and TRBJ1-2; D is perhaps TRBD1 (5 bases). In germline, CDR1 is MNHEY, CDR2 SVGAGI. V was clipped by 0 bases and J by 8 bases, with 13 bases between them. The CDR3 length is 14 residues. CDR3 loop: CASSYSVGVRGYTF. Here the CDR3 DNA reads TGTGCCAGCAGTTACTCGGTGGGGGTCCGGGGCTACACCTTC.

J is TRBJ2-1 and V is TRBV30, with D possibly matching TRBD1 (5 bases). Trimming pared 3 bases from V and 0 bases from J, leaving 12 bases between. CDR1 and CDR2 from the germline V gene are GTSNPN and SVGIG (reference sequence). This CDR3 region has 15 residues. CDR3 coding DNA: TGTGCCTGGAGCCCTGACAGTAGCTCCTACAATGAGCAGTTCTTC. Its translation: CAWSPDSSSYNEQFF.

The gene calls are TRBV6-6 and TRBJ1-1; D perhaps matches TRBD1 (6 bases). Trimming took 4 bases from V and 1 from J, leaving 10 bases between them. Germline V gene sequence: CDR1 MNHNY, CDR2 SVGAGI (reference sequence). The CDR3 sequence is 14 residues long. The chain's CDR3 is CASSSDRQNTEAFF. Written as DNA, the CDR3 is TGTGCCAGCAGTTCGGACAGACAGAACACTGAAGCTTTCTTT.

The chain uses TRBV5-6 and TRBJ2-1; TRBD1 matches at 10 bases. With 4 bases clipped from V and 7 bases from J, the junction kept 8 bases outside the gene matches. This CDR3 is built from 15 residues. Germline-derived CDR1 and CDR2 are SGHDT and YYEEEE. The CDR3 nucleotides read TGTGCCAGCAGCCCGGGGACAGGGGCGCATAATGAGCAGTTCTTC. Protein sequence: CASSPGTGAHNEQFF.

J is TRBJ2-1 and V is TRBV7-9; possible D gene TRBD2, 5 bases. Trimming pared 1 base from V and 7 bases from J, leaving 17 bases between. The CDR3 runs 16 residues. Germline V CDR1 and CDR2: SEHNR, FQNEAQ (reference sequence). The CDR3 sequence: CASSLETLPGNNEQFF. The CDR3, as DNA: TGTGCCAGCAGCTTAGAGACACTCCCGGGGAATAATGAGCAGTTCTTC.

The V and J genes are TRBV19 and TRBJ2-1, with D possibly matching TRBD2 (6 bases). The CDR3 totals 16 residues. Germline assignment: CDR1 LNHDA and CDR2 SQIVND (reference sequence). The V and J ends lost 6 bases and 4 bases respectively, with 19 bases between them. The CDR3 loop is CASSAGVADVYNEQFF. CDR3 nucleotide sequence: TGTGCCAGTAGCGCCGGGGTAGCGGATGTATACAATGAGCAGTTCTTC.

The gene calls are TRBV7-2 and TRBJ1-2; D is perhaps TRBD1 (5 bases). Per the germline V gene, CDR1 is SGHTA and CDR2 is FQGNSA. This CDR3 has 16 amino acids. V was trimmed by 1 base and J by 7 bases, leaving 19 bases between them. The CDR3 protein is CASSLGVGGQRIGYTF. The DNA of the CDR3 is TGTGCCAGCAGCTTAGGAGTAGGAGGACAAAGGATTGGCTACACCTTC. Using reference TRBV7-2 and TRBJ1-2 for the parts outside the CDR3, the full variable domain is GAGVSQSPSNKVTEKGKDVELRCDPISGHTALYWYRQSLGQGLEFLIYFQGNSAPDKSGLPSDRFSAERTGGSVSTLTIQRTQQEDSAVYLCASSLGVGGQRIGYTFGSGTRLTVV.

The chain recombines TRBV19 with TRBJ1-2; D not certain. The germline CDR1 and CDR2 sequences are LNHDA and SQIVND (reference sequence). The V and J ends lost 10 bases and 8 bases respectively, with 17 bases between them. The length of the CDR3 is 12 residues. DNA of the CDR3: TGTGCCATCATGCGGGGAGGAGGAGGCTACACCTTC. It specifies CAIMRGGGGYTF.

This CDR3 reads CASSPQGNVGGELFF. The CDR3, as DNA: TGTGCCAGCAGTCCTCAGGGGAATGTTGGCGGGGAGCTGTTTTTT. The chain joins TRBV6-6 to TRBJ2-2; tentative D call: TRBD1 (6 bases). The CDR3 loop spans 15 amino acids. Per germline, CDR1 MNHNY and CDR2 SVGAGI (reference sequence). Trimming pared 5 bases from V and 7 bases from J, leaving 17 bases between.

The chain carries TRBV6-5 and TRBJ2-7; the match to TRBD2 covers 8 bases. This CDR3 contains 14 residues. V dropped 5 bases and J dropped 5; count of bases not matched to a gene: 8. Germline V gene sequence: CDR1 MNHEY, CDR2 SVGAGI. This CDR3 reads CASSTSGRPNEQYF. The CDR3 DNA is TGTGCCAGCAGTACCAGCGGGAGACCGAACGAGCAGTACTTC.

This clone was observed once. The CDR3 bases are TGTGCCAGCAAGGTGTACAGGGTTAACACTGAAGCTTTCTTT. Translated: CASKVYRVNTEAFF. V gene TRBV11-2 combines with J gene TRBJ1-1; the D gene is possibly TRBD1 (6 bases). There are 14 residues in the CDR3. V was trimmed by 7 bases and J by 2 bases, leaving 14 bases between them. From germline, CDR1 is SGHAT and CDR2 FQNNGV.

The rearrangement uses TRBV5-4 and TRBJ2-5, with TRBD1 identical over 10 bases. After removal of 7 bases from V and 4 bases from J, the junction contained 10 bases not matched to a gene. The CDR3 totals 15 residues. CDR1 is SGHNT, CDR2 YYREEE, per germline (reference sequence). This chain's CDR3 is CASRPTGTGVETQYF. The CDR3 nucleotides are TGTGCCAGCCGTCCAACCGGGACAGGGGTAGAGACCCAGTACTTC.

The genes are TRBV5-8 and TRBJ1-4, with a tentative D call TRBD1 (5 bases). Germline V gives CDR1 SGHTS, CDR2 YDEGEE. This CDR3 spans 14 amino acids. V lost 8 bases and J lost 0, with 11 bases in between. The CDR3 bases are TGTGCCAGTAGAGGGGCCGCAACTAATGAAAAACTGTTTTTT. It specifies CASRGAATNEKLFF.

The chain combines TRBV9 with TRBJ1-5; D remains unclear. Trimming took off 2 bases at V and 6 bases at J, with 9 bases between the two ends. The CDR3 loop spans 13 amino acids. Germline lookup yields CDR1 SGDLS and CDR2 YYNGEE. The DNA of the CDR3 is TGTGCCAGCAGCGTGTCAGAGGGTCAGCCCCAGCATTTT. Amino acid sequence: CASSVSEGQPQHF.

This chain links TRBV18 with TRBJ2-5; TRBD1 or TRBD2 may be the D gene (5 bases each). Germline lookup yields CDR1 KGHSH and CDR2 LQKENI. CDR3 length: 16 residues. V was clipped by 3 bases and J by 5 bases, with 19 bases between them. The CDR3 DNA follows: TGTGCCAGCTCACCCATGGTCGGGGCGCCAGCGGAGACCCAGTACTTC. Amino acid sequence: CASSPMVGAPAETQYF.

This chain's CDR3 is CASSEGTSYEQYF. The CDR3 nucleotides read TGTGCCAGCAGTGAAGGGACCTCCTACGAGCAGTACTTC. V usage is TRBV6-1 and J usage is TRBJ2-7, with unresolved D. The CDR3 covers 13 residues. CDR1 and CDR2 (germline): MNHNS, SASEGT. Trimming took off 1 base at V and 0 bases at J, with 4 bases between the two ends.

The chain carries TRBV5-4 and TRBJ2-1; D may match TRBD1 or TRBD2 (6 bases each). This CDR3 is built from 14 residues. Deletions cut 1 base from V and 7 bases from J, with 12 bases between. Germline-derived CDR1 and CDR2 are SGHNT and YYREEE (reference sequence). CDR3 sequence (DNA): TGTGCCAGCAGCTTGTTGGGGGCGGGGAATGAGCAGTTCTTC. Amino acids: CASSLLGAGNEQFF.

The chain couples TRBV4-2 to TRBJ1-3; D gene unclear. The CDR3 has 10 amino acids. From germline, CDR1 is LGHNA and CDR2 YNFKEQ. V lost 6 bases and J lost 4, with 1 base in between. The CDR3 coding sequence is TGTGCCAGCAGGGGAAACACCATATATTTT. This translates into CASRGNTIYF.

This chain links TRBV6-4 with TRBJ1-5; D remains unclear. Germline V gene sequence: CDR1 MRHNA, CDR2 SNTAGT. V was clipped by 6 bases and J by 0 bases, with 15 bases between them. This CDR3 is 16 amino acids long. CDR3 sequence reads: CASSVGLSYSNQPQHF. Here the CDR3 DNA reads TGTGCCAGCAGCGTAGGGCTAAGTTATAGCAATCAGCCCCAGCATTTT.

The CDR3 sequence is CASSHGTGGNQPQHF. The CDR3 nucleotides read TGCGCCAGCAGCCACGGGACAGGGGGCAATCAGCCCCAGCATTTT. J is TRBJ1-5 and V is TRBV5-1, with 10 bases identical to TRBD1. The CDR3 is made up of 15 amino acids. V lost 4 bases, J lost 2 bases, and 3 bases stayed unmatched. Germline CDR1 and CDR2: SGHRS and YFSETQ.

The rearrangement links TRBV12-5 to TRBJ2-3; tentative D call: TRBD1 (5 bases). The CDR3 spans 13 residues. Germline values: CDR1 LGHNT, CDR2 FRNRAP. Trimming pared 1 base from V and 4 bases from J, leaving 6 bases between. The CDR3 DNA follows: TGTGCTAGTGGTTTGGACAGGTCAGATACGCAGTATTTT. Its translation: CASGLDRSDTQYF.

V and J are TRBV14 and TRBJ2-7; 8 bases align to TRBD1. The J segment lost 7 bases and the V segment lost 0 bases, leaving 11 bases of the junction unmatched. CDR3 length equals 16 residues. The germline V gene encodes CDR1 SGHDN and CDR2 FVKESK. The CDR3 loop is CASSQDLDRDFREQYF. The CDR3 bases are TGTGCCAGCAGCCAAGATTTGGACAGGGATTTTAGAGAGCAGTACTTC.

In this sample, this clone turned up once. The CDR3 DNA follows: TGTGCCAGCTCACCACCGGAGACAGACTATGGCTACACCTTC. Translation: CASSPPETDYGYTF. V and J are TRBV18 and TRBJ1-2; D may be TRBD1 (5 bases). The ends were cut back, 0 bases at V and 3 bases at J, with 8 bases in the middle. This CDR3 comprises 14 residues. CDR1 KGHSH and CDR2 LQKENI come from the germline V gene.

V and J are TRBV4-1 and TRBJ1-4; 10 positions match TRBD1. With 2 bases clipped from V and 5 bases from J, the junction kept 2 bases outside the gene matches. Germline-derived CDR1 and CDR2 are MGHRA and YSYEKL. The CDR3 runs to 15 residues. The CDR3 region has the DNA TGCGCCAGCAGCCAACCGGGACAGGGGAATGAAAAACTGTTTTTT. It specifies CASSQPGQGNEKLFF.

V gene TRBV5-1 combines with J gene TRBJ2-1, with a weak D call TRBD2 (5 bases). Germline V gene sequence: CDR1 SGHRS, CDR2 YFSETQ. The CDR3 is 12 residues long. Trimming left V 5 bases short and J 10 bases short, with 13 bases between. CDR3 DNA: TGCGCCAGCAGAGGTGTCTCGGGGGAGCAGTTCTTC. The encoded protein is CASRGVSGEQFF.

This chain joins TRBV10-3 and TRBJ2-3, with 11 bases matching TRBD2. There are 14 residues in the CDR3. Germline assignment: CDR1 ENHRY and CDR2 SYGVKD. J was trimmed by 4 bases and V by 9 bases; bases with no gene match: 6. The CDR3 DNA reads TGTGCCATAACCGGGACTAGCGGATCAGATACGCAGTATTTT. It specifies CAITGTSGSDTQYF.